What follows is one T cell receptor beta chain and its context. What it recognizes is unknown. The purity of all sorted populations exceeded 95%. Sequenced material consisted of expressed TCRB transcripts (all of the isolated RNA was reverse transcribed). Sequencing used immunoSEQ multiplex PCR; TCRdb keeps in-frame clones, though not all of them. This sample has more than 25,000 clones, with roughly three fifths found just once. The data belong to a study of beta chain features in type 1 diabetes. Study-wide findings and caveats: All four CD4+ subsets of Type 1 diabetes patients contained TCRB CDR3s that were moderately but significantly shorter.

The CDR3 has 18 amino acids. Germline V gives CDR1 LGHNA, CDR2 YNFKEQ. The source of this sequence is a woman between 18 and 29 years old with type 1 diabetes. Input material: Tregs from blood. The V gene is TRBV4-2, the J gene TRBJ2-5; TRBD2 matches at 9 bases. The J call may be wrong; the DNA end is better matched by TRBJ2-7. This CDR3 is CASSQTWGLARSAYEQYF. The CDR3, as DNA: TGTGCCAGCAGCCAAACCTGGGGACTAGCCCGAAGTGCCTACGAGCAGTACTTC.